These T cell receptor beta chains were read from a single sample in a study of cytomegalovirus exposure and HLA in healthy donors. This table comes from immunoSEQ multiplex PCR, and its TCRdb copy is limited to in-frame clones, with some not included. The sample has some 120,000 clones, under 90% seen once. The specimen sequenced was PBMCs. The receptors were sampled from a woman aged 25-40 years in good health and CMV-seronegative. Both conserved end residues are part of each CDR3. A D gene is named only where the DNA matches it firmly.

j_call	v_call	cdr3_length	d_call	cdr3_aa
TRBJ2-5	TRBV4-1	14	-	CASSQEGLEETQYF
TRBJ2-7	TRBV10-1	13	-	CASSDPYNHEQYF
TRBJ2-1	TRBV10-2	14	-	CASSESRGYNEQFF
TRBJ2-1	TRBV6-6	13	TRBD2	CASRASGKEEQFF
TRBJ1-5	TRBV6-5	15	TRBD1	CASSLTGGGNQPQHF
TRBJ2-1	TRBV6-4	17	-	CASSGGTRHLFFDEQFF
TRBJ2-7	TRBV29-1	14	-	CSVEVRRRLGGQYF
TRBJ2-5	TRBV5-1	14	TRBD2	CASSPGLARETQYF
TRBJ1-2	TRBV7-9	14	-	CASPSSGTNYGYTF
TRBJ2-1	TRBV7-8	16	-	CASSLQARSSYNEQFF
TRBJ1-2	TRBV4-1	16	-	CASSQDRGRRSSGYTF
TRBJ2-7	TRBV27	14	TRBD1	CASSRQGSSYEQYF
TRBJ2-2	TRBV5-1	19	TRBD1	CASSLVAGGMGFDTGELFF
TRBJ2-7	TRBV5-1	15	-	CASSLQQGSSYEQYF
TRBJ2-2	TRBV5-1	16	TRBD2	CASSIGTSGSGGELFF
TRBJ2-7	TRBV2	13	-	CASSERLSYEQYF
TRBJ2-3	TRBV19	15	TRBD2	CASRTSGRATDTQYF
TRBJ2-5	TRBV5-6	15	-	CASSLRSGFQETQYF
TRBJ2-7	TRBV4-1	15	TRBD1	CTSSQEGQGANEQYF
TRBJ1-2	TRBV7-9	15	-	CASSTQGGKNYGYTF
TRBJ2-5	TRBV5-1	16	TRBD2	CASSFVGLASQETQYF
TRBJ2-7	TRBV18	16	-	CASSPSETGNGDEQYF
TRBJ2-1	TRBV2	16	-	CASIRHRALSYNEQFF
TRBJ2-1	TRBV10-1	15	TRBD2	CASSPRGGSYNEQFF
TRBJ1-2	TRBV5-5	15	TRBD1	CASSLRTGSNYGYTF
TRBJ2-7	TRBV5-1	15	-	CASSLTGRGSYEQYF
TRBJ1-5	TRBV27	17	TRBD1	CASSLRWDRGGRQPQHF
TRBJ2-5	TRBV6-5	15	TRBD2	CASSSPGLEMETQYF
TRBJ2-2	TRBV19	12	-	CASSLLTGELFF
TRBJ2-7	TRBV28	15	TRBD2	CASSLSGGLTYEQYF
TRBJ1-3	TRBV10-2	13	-	CASSEGQGNTIYF
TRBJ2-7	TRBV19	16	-	CASSIDRKAVYNEQYF
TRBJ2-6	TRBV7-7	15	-	CASSSGSSGANVLTF
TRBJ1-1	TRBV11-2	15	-	CASSLGLRTDTEAFF
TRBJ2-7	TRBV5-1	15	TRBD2	CASSLTSGELREQYF
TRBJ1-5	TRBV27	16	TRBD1	CASSGGGQGPNQPQHF
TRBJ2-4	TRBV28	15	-	CASSFGGNGKNIQYF
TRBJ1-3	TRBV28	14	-	CASSFSTSGNTIYF
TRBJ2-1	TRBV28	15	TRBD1	CASSRDRGFYNEQFF
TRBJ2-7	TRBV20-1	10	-	CSASSYEQYF
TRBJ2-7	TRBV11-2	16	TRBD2	CASSLGTSGRAFEQYF
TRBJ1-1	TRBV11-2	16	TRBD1	CASSLNPPGGNTEAFF
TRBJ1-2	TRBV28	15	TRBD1	CASTPIGTGQNELPF
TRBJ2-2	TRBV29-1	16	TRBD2	CSVESPGGSGSGELFF
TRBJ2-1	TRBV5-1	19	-	CASSLHLPGLMDSYNEQFF
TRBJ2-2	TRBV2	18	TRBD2	CASRQTSGRLANTGELFF
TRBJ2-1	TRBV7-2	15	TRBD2	CASSWTSGSYNEQFF
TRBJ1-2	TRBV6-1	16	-	CASSEAGTPGYYGYTF
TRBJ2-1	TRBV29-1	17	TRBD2	CSVDLLAGVSSYNEQFF
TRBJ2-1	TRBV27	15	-	CASSFGGSTYNEQFF
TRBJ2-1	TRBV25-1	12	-	CASMNRYNEQFF
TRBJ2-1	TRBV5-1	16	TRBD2	CASSGLAGGSYNEQFF
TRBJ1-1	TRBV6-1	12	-	CASNLGGSEAFF
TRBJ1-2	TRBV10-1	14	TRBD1	CASRFRDSRNGYTF
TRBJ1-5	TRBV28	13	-	CASGRGAYQPQHF
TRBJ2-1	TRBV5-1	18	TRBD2	CASSLVPPGLAGENEQFF
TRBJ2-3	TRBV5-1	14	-	CASSYQESTDTQYF
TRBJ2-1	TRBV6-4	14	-	CASSDSGQANEQFF